This T cell receptor beta chain was identified in a study of cytomegalovirus exposure and HLA in healthy donors. On this clone: As yet, its antigen is unknown.

PCR was performed using 60 Vbeta and 13 Jbeta primers. Only in-frame clones appear in the TCRdb table, and some are missing; sequencing was by immunoSEQ multiplex PCR. The sample lists about 110,000 clones, about four fifths occurring once. The V gene lost 4 bases and the J gene lost 7 bases, with 15 bases spanning the gap. Germline-derived CDR1 and CDR2 are SGHNT and YYREEE (reference sequence). CDR3 length: 14 residues. The study sampled nominally healthy donors, though unrecorded immune exposures were likely. Points from the study as a whole: Highest at DRB1 and lowest at HLA-C, TCR association rates differed among HLA loci in a later analysis. Most subjects' HLA-A and HLA-B alleles were reportedly predicted from TCR beta sequences. Being productive about 87% or about 30% of the time was typical of most TCR beta V segments in an earlier analysis.

The sample was PBMCs. This receptor was taken from a woman between 18 and 29 years old in good health and CMV-seronegative. This chain links TRBV5-4 with TRBJ2-1; TRBD1 is a possible D gene (6 bases). In DNA, the CDR3 is TGTGCCAGCAGCCCCCGAACCAGGGGTAATGAGCAGTTCTTC. Translated, it gives CASSPRTRGNEQFF.